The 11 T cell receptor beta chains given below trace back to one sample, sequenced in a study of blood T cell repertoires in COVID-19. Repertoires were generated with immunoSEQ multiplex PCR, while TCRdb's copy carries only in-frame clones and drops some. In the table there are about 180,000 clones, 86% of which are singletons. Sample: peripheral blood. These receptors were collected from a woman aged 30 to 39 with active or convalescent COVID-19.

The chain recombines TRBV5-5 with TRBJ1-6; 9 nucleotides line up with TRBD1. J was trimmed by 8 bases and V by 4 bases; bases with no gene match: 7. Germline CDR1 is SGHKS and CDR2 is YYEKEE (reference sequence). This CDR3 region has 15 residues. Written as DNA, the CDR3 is TGTGCCAGCAGCGGGACAGGGTACGAGGATTCACCCCTCCACTTT. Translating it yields CASSGTGYEDSPLHF.

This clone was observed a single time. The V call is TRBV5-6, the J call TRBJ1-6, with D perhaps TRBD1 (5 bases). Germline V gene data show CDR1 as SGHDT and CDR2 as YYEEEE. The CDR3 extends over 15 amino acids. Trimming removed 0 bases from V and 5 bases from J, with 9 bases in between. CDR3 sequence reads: CASSLEVTDNSPLHF. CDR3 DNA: TGTGCCAGCAGCTTGGAGGTGACAGATAATTCACCCCTCCACTTT.

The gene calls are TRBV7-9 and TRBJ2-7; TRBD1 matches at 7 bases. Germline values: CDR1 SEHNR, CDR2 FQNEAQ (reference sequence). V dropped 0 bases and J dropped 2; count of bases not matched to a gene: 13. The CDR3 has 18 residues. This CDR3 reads CASSLAPRPDRATYEQYF. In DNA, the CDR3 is TGTGCCAGCAGCTTAGCCCCTCGACCCGACAGGGCCACCTACGAGCAGTACTTC.

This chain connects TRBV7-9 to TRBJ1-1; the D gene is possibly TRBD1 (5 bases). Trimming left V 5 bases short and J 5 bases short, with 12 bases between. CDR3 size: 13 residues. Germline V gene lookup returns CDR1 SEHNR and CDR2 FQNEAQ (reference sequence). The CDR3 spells CASSRSTETEAFF. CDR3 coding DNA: TGTGCCAGCAGCCGCTCGACAGAGACTGAAGCTTTCTTT. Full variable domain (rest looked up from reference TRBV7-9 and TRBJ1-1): DTGVSQNPRHKITKRGQNVTFRCDPISEHNRLYWYRQTLGQGPEFLTYFQNEAQLEKSRLLSDRFSAERPKGSFSTLEIQRTEQGDSAMYLCASSRSTETEAFFGQGTRLTVV.

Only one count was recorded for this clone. In nucleotides, the CDR3 is TGTGCCAGCGAGGGGCTAGCGGGAGTCGGCGGGGAGCTGTTTTTT. This encodes CASEGLAGVGGELFF. This chain connects TRBV2 to TRBJ2-2; 10 nucleotides agree with TRBD2. This CDR3 region has 15 residues. Unmatched junction bases numbered 10, after V lost 8 bases and J lost 7 bases. From germline, CDR1 is SNHLY and CDR2 FYNNEI. The full variable domain, rest sourced from reference TRBV2 and TRBJ2-2, is EPEVTQTPSHQVTQMGQEVILRCVPISNHLYFYWYRQILGQKVEFLVSFYNNEISEKSEIFDDQFSVERPDGSNFTLKIRSTKLEDSAMYFCASEGLAGVGGELFFGEGSRLTVL.

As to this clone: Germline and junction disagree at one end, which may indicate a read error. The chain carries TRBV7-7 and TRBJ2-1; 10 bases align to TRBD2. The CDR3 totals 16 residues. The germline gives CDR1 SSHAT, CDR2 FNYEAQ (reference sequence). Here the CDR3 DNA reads TGTGCTAGCAGCGTAGGAAGCGGGGGGGCCAATAATGAGCAGTTCTTC. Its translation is CASSVGSGGANNEQFF.

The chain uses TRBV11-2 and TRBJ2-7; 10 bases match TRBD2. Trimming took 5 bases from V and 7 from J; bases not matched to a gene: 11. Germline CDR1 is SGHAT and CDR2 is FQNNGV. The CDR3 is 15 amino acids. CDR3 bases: TGTGCCAGCAGCCCCCAGCGGGGGGGGTACGGGGAGCAGTACTTC. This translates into CASSPQRGGYGEQYF.

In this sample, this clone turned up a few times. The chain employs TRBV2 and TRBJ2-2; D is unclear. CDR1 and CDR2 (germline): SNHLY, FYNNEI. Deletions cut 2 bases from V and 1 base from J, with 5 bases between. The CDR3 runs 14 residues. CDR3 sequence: CASSEIQNTGELFF. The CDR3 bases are TGTGCCAGCAGTGAAATACAGAACACCGGGGAGCTGTTTTTT.

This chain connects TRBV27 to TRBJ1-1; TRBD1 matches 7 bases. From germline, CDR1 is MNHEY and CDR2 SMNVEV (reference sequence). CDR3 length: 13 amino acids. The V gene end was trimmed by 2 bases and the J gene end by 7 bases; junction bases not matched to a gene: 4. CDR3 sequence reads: CASSLMAGGEAFF. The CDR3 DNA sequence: TGTGCCAGCAGTTTAATGGCAGGGGGTGAAGCTTTCTTT.

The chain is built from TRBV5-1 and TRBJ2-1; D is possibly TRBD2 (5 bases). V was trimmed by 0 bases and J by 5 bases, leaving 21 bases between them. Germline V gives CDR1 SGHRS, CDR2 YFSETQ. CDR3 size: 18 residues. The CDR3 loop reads CASSLDTRVGLGNNEQFF. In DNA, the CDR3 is TGCGCCAGCAGCTTGGACACTAGAGTTGGACTGGGGAACAATGAGCAGTTCTTC.

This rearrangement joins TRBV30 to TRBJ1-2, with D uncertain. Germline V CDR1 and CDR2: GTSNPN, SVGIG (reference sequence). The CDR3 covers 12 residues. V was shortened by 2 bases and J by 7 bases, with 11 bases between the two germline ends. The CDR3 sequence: CAWSSGFSGYTF. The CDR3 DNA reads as TGTGCCTGGAGTAGCGGATTCAGTGGCTACACCTTC.